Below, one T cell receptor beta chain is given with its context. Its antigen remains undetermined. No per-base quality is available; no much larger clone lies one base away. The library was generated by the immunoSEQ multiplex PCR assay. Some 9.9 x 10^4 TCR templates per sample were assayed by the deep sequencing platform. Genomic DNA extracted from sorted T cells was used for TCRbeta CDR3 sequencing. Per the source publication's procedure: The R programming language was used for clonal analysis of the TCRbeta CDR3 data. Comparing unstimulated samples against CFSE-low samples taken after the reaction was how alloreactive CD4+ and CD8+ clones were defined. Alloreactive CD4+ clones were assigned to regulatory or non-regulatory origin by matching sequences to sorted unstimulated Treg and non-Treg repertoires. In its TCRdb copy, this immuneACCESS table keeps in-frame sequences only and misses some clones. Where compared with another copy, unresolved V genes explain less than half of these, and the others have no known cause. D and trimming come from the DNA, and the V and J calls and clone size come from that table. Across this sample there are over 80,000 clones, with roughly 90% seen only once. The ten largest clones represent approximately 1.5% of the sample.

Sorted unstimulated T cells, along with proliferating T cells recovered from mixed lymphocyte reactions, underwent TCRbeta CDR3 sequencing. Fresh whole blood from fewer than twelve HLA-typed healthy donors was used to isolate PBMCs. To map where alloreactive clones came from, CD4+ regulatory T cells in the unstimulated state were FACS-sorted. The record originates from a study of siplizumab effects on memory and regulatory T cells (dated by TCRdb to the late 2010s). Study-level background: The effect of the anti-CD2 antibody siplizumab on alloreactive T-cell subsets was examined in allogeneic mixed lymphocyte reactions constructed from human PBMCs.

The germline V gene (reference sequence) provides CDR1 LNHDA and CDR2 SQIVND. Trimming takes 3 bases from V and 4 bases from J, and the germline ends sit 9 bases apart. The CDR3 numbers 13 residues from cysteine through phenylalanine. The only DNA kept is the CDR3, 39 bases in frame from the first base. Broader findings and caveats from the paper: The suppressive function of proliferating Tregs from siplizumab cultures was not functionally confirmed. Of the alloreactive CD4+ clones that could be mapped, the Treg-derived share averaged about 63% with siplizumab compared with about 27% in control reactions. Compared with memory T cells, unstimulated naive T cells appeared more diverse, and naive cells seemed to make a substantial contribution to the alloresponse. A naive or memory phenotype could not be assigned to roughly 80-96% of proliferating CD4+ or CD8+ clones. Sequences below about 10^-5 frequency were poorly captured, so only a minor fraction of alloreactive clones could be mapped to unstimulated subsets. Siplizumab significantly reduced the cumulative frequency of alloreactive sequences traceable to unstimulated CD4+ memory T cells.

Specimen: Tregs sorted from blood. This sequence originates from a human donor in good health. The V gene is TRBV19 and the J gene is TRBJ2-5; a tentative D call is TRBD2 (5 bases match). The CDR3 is CASSIRERETQYF. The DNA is TGTGCCAGTAGTATCCGGGAACGAGAGACCCAGTACTTC. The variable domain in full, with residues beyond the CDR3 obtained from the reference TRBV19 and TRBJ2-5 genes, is DGGITQSPKYLFRKEGQNVTLSCEQNLNHDAMYWYRQDPGQGLRLIYYSQIVNDFQKGDIAEGYSVSREKKESFPLTVTSAQKNPTAFYLCASSIRERETQYFGPGTRLLVL.